This TCR beta chain was observed in a study of blood T cell repertoires in COVID-19. Across the whole study: Sample material is recorded as cDNA or gDNA derived from T cells, B-cell-depleted T cells, or PBMCs.

Authors' data handling: Reference gene primer amplification gave nucleated cell count estimates. The table came from immunoSEQ multiplex PCR; TCRdb's copy has only in-frame clones and leaves some out. V and J calls and clone size are those listed in that table; D and trimming were worked out from the DNA. This sample has about half a million clones, with approximately 91% found just once. Deletions cut 4 bases from V and 5 bases from J, with 17 bases between. Germline V gene data show CDR1 as SGHTA and CDR2 as FQGNSA. The length of the CDR3 is 15 residues. Participant reports of clinical history set cohort assignment. Resolution of symptoms, clearance, or two negative PCRs was present in recovered Cohort 3 donors.

Material: PBMCs or T cells enriched from blood (not recorded which). J is TRBJ2-5 and V is TRBV7-2, with D possibly matching TRBD2 (7 bases). This TCR derives from a woman in her sixties or seventies who had recovered from COVID-19. The chain's CDR3 is CASSYVGGAGETQYF. CDR3 sequence (DNA): TGTGCCAGCAGCTATGTTGGGGGGGCGGGGGAGACCCAGTACTTC.